The 12 T cell receptor beta chains presented below share a single source sample, sequenced in a study of cytomegalovirus exposure and HLA in healthy donors. Both 60 Vbeta primers and 13 Jbeta primers went into the PCR. The table came from immunoSEQ multiplex PCR; TCRdb's copy has only in-frame clones and leaves some out. This table holds hundreds of thousands of clones, just over 75% found once. Sequencing input: PBMCs. The receptors originated from a woman in her sixties or seventies in good health and CMV-seropositive.

The J gene is TRBJ2-5, the V gene TRBV5-1; the D is unclear. CDR1 SGHRS and CDR2 YFSETQ come from the germline V gene. CDR3 length: 14 amino acids. Trimming left V 3 bases short and J 2 bases short, with 11 bases between. CDR3 sequence reads: CASSYRSRQETQYF. The CDR3 DNA reads as TGCGCCAGCAGCTATCGATCGAGGCAAGAGACCCAGTACTTC.

This CDR3 is CASSRQATNEKLFF. CDR3 nucleotide sequence: TGTGCCAGCAGTCGACAGGCAACTAATGAAAAACTGTTTTTT. The chain is built from TRBV6-1 and TRBJ1-4; D is possibly TRBD1 (6 bases). This CDR3 spans 14 amino acids. Germline V gene sequence: CDR1 MNHNS, CDR2 SASEGT. Trimming took off 5 bases at V and 0 bases at J, with 7 bases between the two ends.

In DNA, the CDR3 is TGTGCCAGCAGCCCGGGGACTAGCGGAAACATTCAGTACTTC. Its translation is CASSPGTSGNIQYF. This sequence joins TRBV4-2 and TRBJ2-4, with 11 bases fitting TRBD2. Germline CDR1 and CDR2: LGHNA and YNFKEQ. The CDR3 extends over 14 amino acids. V gave up 4 bases and J gave up 6 bases; unmatched junction bases: 2.

The J gene is TRBJ2-7, the V gene TRBV10-3; tentatively, D is TRBD1 (5 bases). Germline lookup yields CDR1 ENHRY and CDR2 SYGVKD. The CDR3 totals 12 residues. Between the trimmed V and J ends, which lost 11 bases and 4 bases, there was a span of 15 bases. CDR3 sequence reads: CAAGKGSYEQYF. As DNA, the CDR3 is TGTGCCGCCGGAAAGGGGTCATACGAGCAGTACTTC.

This chain uses TRBV2 with TRBJ2-3; TRBD2 matches at 7 bases. The CDR3 spans 15 residues. Germline V gene sequence: CDR1 SNHLY, CDR2 FYNNEI. The V gene end was trimmed by 6 bases and the J gene end by 1 base; junction bases not matched to a gene: 7. CDR3 loop: CASRPGLAGTDTQYF. DNA for the CDR3: TGTGCCAGCAGGCCTGGGCTAGCGGGCACAGATACGCAGTATTTT.

This chain connects TRBV4-1 to TRBJ2-5; D is unresolved. CDR1 and CDR2 from the germline V gene are MGHRA and YSYEKL. CDR3 length equals 13 residues. V lost 4 bases, J lost 5 bases, and 11 bases lay in between. The CDR3 DNA is TGCGCCAGCAGCCTTCAGAGGTTTGAGACCCAGTACTTC. Its translation: CASSLQRFETQYF.

The chain employs TRBV7-9 and TRBJ1-3; unclear D gene. Deletions cut 7 bases from V and 0 bases from J, with 19 bases between. This CDR3 region has 17 residues. Looked up from germline, CDR1 is SEHNR and CDR2 is FQNEAQ (reference sequence). CDR3 residues: CASIYAPPSYSGNTIYF. The CDR3 nucleotides read TGTGCCAGCATCTACGCCCCCCCGAGTTACTCTGGAAACACCATATATTTT. Full variable domain (rest looked up from reference TRBV7-9 and TRBJ1-3): DTGVSQNPRHKITKRGQNVTFRCDPISEHNRLYWYRQTLGQGPEFLTYFQNEAQLEKSRLLSDRFSAERPKGSFSTLEIQRTEQGDSAMYLCASIYAPPSYSGNTIYFGEGSWLTVV.

The chain links TRBV28 to TRBJ2-1; 7 positions match TRBD1. CDR1 is MDHEN, CDR2 SYDVKM, per germline. With V trimmed by 7 bases and J by 5 bases, 8 bases remained unmatched. This CDR3 region has 14 residues. The CDR3 loop reads CASTHRDRNNEQFF. In nucleotides, the CDR3 is TGTGCCAGCACCCACCGGGACAGAAACAATGAGCAGTTCTTC.

This clone was picked up one time. The chain carries TRBV19 and TRBJ2-1; 7 bases match TRBD1. Germline V lookup: CDR1 LNHDA, CDR2 SQIVND (reference sequence). This CDR3 contains 16 residues. The V and J ends lost 10 bases and 2 bases, in that order; junction bases with no gene match: 14. In nucleotides, the CDR3 is TGTGCCACCCTGAAAAATCCGGGACAGCCCTACAATGAGCAGTTCTTC. Translated, it gives CATLKNPGQPYNEQFF. The full variable domain, its missing parts supplied by reference TRBV19 and TRBJ2-1, is DGGITQSPKYLFRKEGQNVTLSCEQNLNHDAMYWYRQDPGQGLRLIYYSQIVNDFQKGDIAEGYSVSREKKESFPLTVTSAQKNPTAFYLCATLKNPGQPYNEQFFGPGTRLTVL.

The chain employs TRBV4-1 and TRBJ1-2; no clear D. The CDR3 contains 16 residues. The V and J ends lost 1 base and 2 bases respectively, with 14 bases between them. Germline V gene sequence: CDR1 MGHRA, CDR2 YSYEKL. The CDR3 DNA sequence: TGCGCCAGCAGCCAAGGGTCGGGGTCAACGAACTATGGCTACACCTTC. Translating it yields CASSQGSGSTNYGYTF.

This chain uses TRBV5-1 with TRBJ2-7, with 14 bases aligning to TRBD2. This CDR3 comprises 15 residues. Germline V CDR1 and CDR2: SGHRS, YFSETQ. V gave up 4 bases and J gave up 6 bases; unmatched junction bases: 6. This CDR3 is CASSRLTSGGGEQYF. CDR3 bases: TGCGCCAGCAGCCGACTGACTAGCGGGGGGGGCGAGCAGTACTTC.

The V and J genes are TRBV11-2 and TRBJ2-7; 7 positions match TRBD1. After removal of 4 bases from V and 0 bases from J, the junction contained 9 bases not matched to a gene. CDR1 SGHAT and CDR2 FQNNGV come from the germline V gene. This CDR3 is built from 16 residues. The CDR3 is CASSSHRGPTSYEQYF. In nucleotides, the CDR3 is TGTGCCAGCAGCTCTCACAGGGGCCCGACCTCCTACGAGCAGTACTTC.